These 20 T cell receptor beta chains were sequenced from one sample in a study of CD8+ T cells in alopecia areata. Sequencing templates came from extracted RNA that was reverse transcribed into cDNA. Profiled with immunoSEQ multiplex PCR; TCRdb holds only in-frame clones, not every one. In the table there are about 150,000 clones, 45% to 60% of which are singletons. The sample consisted of CD4+ T cells sorted from blood. These receptors originate from a human donor in good health.

This clone was recorded a few times. This rearrangement joins TRBV15 to TRBJ2-5; 7 bases match TRBD2. CDR3 size: 13 residues. Trimming cost V 3 bases and J 3 bases; bases outside gene matches: 1. Per the germline V gene, CDR1 is LNHNV and CDR2 is YYDKDF (reference sequence). The CDR3 DNA reads as TGTGCCACCAGCAGGCGGGGGAAAGAGACCCAGTACTTC. It yields the protein CATSRRGKETQYF.

This clone was detected a few times. This chain connects TRBV19 to TRBJ2-7; weak D call: TRBD2 (5 bases). Trimming cost V 7 bases and J 1 base, with 17 bases left between them. CDR1 and CDR2 from the germline V gene are LNHDA and SQIVND (reference sequence). This CDR3 region has 15 residues. The DNA for the CDR3 is TGTGCCAGTACCCCTGATACTCGAGGGTCCTACGAGCAGTACTTC. It encodes CASTPDTRGSYEQYF. Full variable domain (rest looked up from reference TRBV19 and TRBJ2-7): DGGITQSPKYLFRKEGQNVTLSCEQNLNHDAMYWYRQDPGQGLRLIYYSQIVNDFQKGDIAEGYSVSREKKESFPLTVTSAQKNPTAFYLCASTPDTRGSYEQYFGPGTRLTVT.

The rearrangement joins TRBV5-1 to TRBJ2-7; maybe TRBD2 (5 bases). The CDR3 consists of 12 residues. Germline CDR1 SGHRS, CDR2 YFSETQ. V dropped 5 bases and J dropped 3 bases, with 9 bases sitting between them. CDR3 coding DNA: TGCGCCAGCAGGGAGCGGTACTACGAGCAGTACTTC. Translated, it gives CASRERYYEQYF.

In this sample, this clone turned up a few times. The J gene is TRBJ2-5, the V gene TRBV19; D is unresolved. Trimming removed 5 bases from V and 1 base from J, with 8 bases in between. Germline loops: CDR1 LNHDA, CDR2 SQIVND (reference sequence). This CDR3 has 13 residues. The CDR3 loop is CASSFRIQETQYF. In DNA, the CDR3 is TGTGCCAGTAGTTTCAGGATCCAAGAGACCCAGTACTTC.

The V gene is TRBV5-6, the J gene TRBJ2-3; D possibly corresponds to TRBD1 (6 bases). Germline lookup yields CDR1 SGHDT and CDR2 YYEEEE. V gave up 6 bases and J gave up 4 bases, with 15 bases separating them. The CDR3 sequence is 14 residues long. CDR3 sequence: CASIFTGNPDTQYF. The CDR3 nucleotides are TGTGCCAGCATCTTCACAGGGAACCCAGATACGCAGTATTTT.

This rearrangement joins TRBV30 to TRBJ2-3; no clear D gene. CDR1 GTSNPN and CDR2 SVGIG come from the germline V gene (reference sequence). Deletions cut 4 bases from V and 2 bases from J, with 10 bases between. The CDR3 runs 13 residues. The CDR3 region has the DNA TGTGCCTGGAATAACATTTACACAGATACGCAGTATTTT. Protein sequence: CAWNNIYTDTQYF.

The chain employs TRBV2 and TRBJ1-1; the D gene is possibly TRBD1 (5 bases). Trimming took 9 bases from V and 1 from J, leaving 9 bases between them. This CDR3 is 12 amino acids long. Per the germline V gene, CDR1 is SNHLY and CDR2 is FYNNEI. CDR3 loop: CASTGENTEAFF. For the CDR3, the DNA is TGTGCCAGTACAGGAGAGAACACTGAAGCTTTCTTT.

The chain recombines TRBV6-5 with TRBJ2-1; no clear D gene. Per germline, CDR1 MNHEY and CDR2 SVGAGI. CDR3 length: 11 amino acids. V lost 6 bases, J lost 8 bases, and 8 bases lay in between. The CDR3 loop reads CASSPGYEQFF. CDR3 DNA sequence: TGTGCCAGCAGCCCCGGTTATGAGCAGTTCTTC.

In nucleotides, the CDR3 is TGTGCCAGCAGTCTCAGGGAGGGCCAGCCCCAGCATTTT. Its translation is CASSLREGQPQHF. The chain recombines TRBV27 with TRBJ1-5, with a possible D match to TRBD1 (5 bases). The CDR3 covers 13 residues. In germline, CDR1 is MNHEY, CDR2 SMNVEV (reference sequence). Trimming took off 5 bases at V and 7 bases at J, with 12 bases between the two ends.

On this clone: The same CDR3 also results from other DNA sequences found in this sample. The V call is TRBV30, the J call TRBJ1-5; tentative D call: TRBD1 (6 bases). V was clipped by 4 bases and J by 6 bases, with 13 bases between them. CDR3 length equals 13 residues. Germline V gene data show CDR1 as GTSNPN and CDR2 as SVGIG (reference sequence). CDR3 residues: CAWTKQGGQPQHF. The CDR3, as DNA: TGTGCCTGGACCAAACAGGGAGGTCAGCCCCAGCATTTT.

The rearrangement uses TRBV6-1 and TRBJ2-7; 9 bases align to TRBD1. The V and J ends lost 6 bases and 2 bases, in that order; junction bases with no gene match: 8. The CDR3 has 15 residues. Germline V CDR1 and CDR2: MNHNS, SASEGT. CDR3 loop: CASSPTGGPAYEQYF. In nucleotides, the CDR3 is TGTGCCAGCAGCCCGACAGGGGGGCCCGCCTACGAGCAGTACTTC.

The chain combines TRBV5-1 with TRBJ2-1; D unresolved. Trimming removed 2 bases at V and 9 bases at J, with 12 bases between. The CDR3 runs 13 residues. The germline V gene has CDR1 SGHRS and CDR2 YFSETQ. The CDR3 DNA sequence: TGCGCCAGCAGCTTACTCACCGGTGGTGAGCAGTTCTTC. Translated: CASSLLTGGEQFF.

This clone was observed a few times. The chain couples TRBV19 to TRBJ2-1; 10 bases line up with TRBD2. The CDR3 spans 17 residues. Germline trimming cut 3 bases from V and 5 bases from J; bases unmatched to any gene: 10. Germline V gene data show CDR1 as LNHDA and CDR2 as SQIVND (reference sequence). In nucleotides, the CDR3 is TGTGCCAGTAGTATTCGAGGGGGAGCGGGAGGGAACAATGAGCAGTTCTTC. Amino acid sequence: CASSIRGGAGGNNEQFF.

This chain joins TRBV7-2 and TRBJ2-7; weak D call: TRBD2 (6 bases). CDR1 is SGHTA, CDR2 FQGNSA, per germline. The CDR3 spans 13 residues. V lost 5 bases and J lost 3, with 11 bases in between. CDR3 protein: CASSNAGIYEQYF. CDR3 in DNA: TGTGCCAGCAGCAACGCGGGAATCTACGAGCAGTACTTC.

Here the CDR3 DNA reads TGTGCCAGCAGCTTCCGGTCAGGGGTTTCCTACGAGCAGTACTTC. Protein product: CASSFRSGVSYEQYF. The J gene is TRBJ2-7, the V gene TRBV7-9; TRBD1 is a possible D gene (6 bases). V was trimmed by 3 bases and J by 1 base, leaving 13 bases between them. Germline V gene lookup returns CDR1 SEHNR and CDR2 FQNEAQ (reference sequence). This CDR3 has 15 amino acids.

V gene TRBV5-1 combines with J gene TRBJ2-1; 7 bases map to TRBD2. The V and J ends lost 2 bases and 0 bases, in that order; junction bases with no gene match: 5. CDR1 SGHRS and CDR2 YFSETQ come from the germline V gene. This CDR3 has 16 amino acids. The CDR3 sequence is CASSLPGLGSYNEQFF. DNA of the CDR3: TGCGCCAGCAGCTTACCCGGACTAGGCTCCTACAATGAGCAGTTCTTC.

The genes are TRBV6-5 and TRBJ1-2; D ambiguous. This CDR3 has 11 amino acids. The germline V gene encodes CDR1 MNHEY and CDR2 SVGAGI. The V end lost 8 bases, the J end lost 6 bases, and 10 bases lay between the germline ends. For the CDR3, the DNA is TGTGCCAGCGGTATCATGAATGGCTACACCTTC. Protein product: CASGIMNGYTF.

This clone appeared once. The CDR3 loop is CASSFGQLSYGYTF. The CDR3 nucleotides are TGTGCCAGCAGCTTTGGACAGCTCTCCTATGGCTACACCTTC. The V gene is TRBV7-9, the J gene TRBJ1-2, with D perhaps TRBD1 (6 bases). This CDR3 has 14 amino acids. The V end was cut by 3 bases, the J end by 4 bases, with 12 bases between. CDR1 is SEHNR, CDR2 FQNEAQ, per germline (reference sequence).

This chain links TRBV27 with TRBJ2-3; 8 nucleotides match TRBD2. V lost 5 bases to trimming and J lost 2 bases; unmatched junction nucleotides: 9. Germline loops: CDR1 MNHEY, CDR2 SMNVEV (reference sequence). This CDR3 region has 16 residues. The CDR3 nucleotides are TGTGCCAGCAGTCCAAATAGCGGGGTTGCCACAGATACGCAGTATTTT. It encodes CASSPNSGVATDTQYF.

This clone has just a few counts. The rearrangement links TRBV19 to TRBJ2-2; 7 positions match TRBD1. Per germline, CDR1 LNHDA and CDR2 SQIVND (reference sequence). V lost 5 bases, J lost 4 bases, and 7 bases stayed unmatched. The CDR3 is 15 residues long. The CDR3 reads CASSPKDRFTGELFF. The CDR3 DNA sequence: TGTGCCAGTAGTCCTAAGGACAGGTTCACCGGGGAGCTGTTTTTT.